The 6 T cell receptor beta chains reported below all come from one sample, sequenced in a study of molecular identifiers for immune sequencing clone quantification. TCRdb processed the PCR reads anew with MiXCR; each CDR3 protein has one entry. The sample lists hundreds of thousands of distinct CDR3 sequences; 20% were seen once. Material: naive CD8+ T cells from blood, with Jurkat cell RNA spiked in. Subset in this sample: FACS-sorted CD8+CD4-CCR7+CD45RA+ naive T cells. The receptors come from a human donor in good health. Some libraries in this study had Jurkat cell RNA spiked in.

This clonotype was picked up one time. In this CDR3 the conserved last residue, phenylalanine or tryptophan, is missing, so a read error is likely. The V gene is TRBV29-1, the J gene TRBJ1-2, with 8 positions matching TRBD1. Trimming removed 4 bases from V and 7 bases from J; junction bases left unmatched: 8. The length of the CDR3 is 13 residues. Looked up from germline, CDR1 is SQVTM and CDR2 is ANQGSEA. CDR3 sequence (DNA): TGCAGCGTTGTGGGACAGGCATCCTGTGGCTACACCTCC. Translation: CSVVGQASCGYTS.

This rearrangement joins TRBV12-3 or TRBV12-4 to TRBJ2-7, with 7 bases fitting TRBD1. The CDR3 has 15 residues. The ends lost 3 bases at V and 1 base at J; junction bases unmatched: 6. The CDR3 protein is CASSLMTGQSYEQYF. The CDR3 DNA follows: TGTGCCAGCAGTTTGATGACAGGGCAATCCTACGAGCAGTACTTC.

Many counts were recorded for this clonotype. The chain uses TRBV14 and TRBJ2-3; D not certain. The V and J ends lost 1 base and 4 bases respectively, with 12 bases between them. Germline-derived CDR1 and CDR2 are SGHDN and FVKESK. CDR3 size: 15 residues. This CDR3 is CASSQVPTGADTQYF. The CDR3 nucleotides read TGTGCCAGCAGCCAAGTCCCAACTGGGGCAGATACGCAGTATTTT.

This clonotype was seen many times. The chain links TRBV27 to TRBJ2-1; the D is unclear. Germline loops: CDR1 MNHEY, CDR2 SMNVEV (reference sequence). Trimming pared 5 bases from V and 6 bases from J, leaving 20 bases between. This CDR3 comprises 16 residues. In DNA form, the CDR3 reads TGTGCCAGCAGTCCTCCTAGAGTAGCATTGCCCAATGAGCAGTTCTTC. It encodes CASSPPRVALPNEQFF.

Comment on this clonotype: Germline and junction disagree at one end, which may indicate a read error. The chain uses TRBV12-3 or TRBV12-4 and TRBJ2-5; 10 nucleotides agree with TRBD1. This CDR3 spans 15 amino acids. CDR3 sequence: CTSSPGQGLQETQYF. CDR3 nucleotide sequence: TGTACCAGCAGCCCGGGACAGGGGTTACAAGAGACCCAGTACTTC.

At least ten counts were recorded for this clonotype. The chain uses TRBV27 and TRBJ2-2; D remains unclear. CDR1 and CDR2 (germline): MNHEY, SMNVEV (reference sequence). Trimming took 6 bases from V and 4 from J, leaving 12 bases between them. CDR3 size: 14 residues. CDR3 amino acids: CASSPSTFTGELFF. The CDR3 bases are TGTGCCAGCAGCCCTTCAACCTTCACCGGGGAGCTGTTTTTT.